Listed below are T cell receptor beta chains from one sample, sequenced in a study of blood T cell repertoires in COVID-19. TCRdb keeps only in-frame clones here, not all; method: immunoSEQ multiplex PCR. Here the sample spans 130,000 or so clones, roughly 88% being singletons. Sequencing input: peripheral blood. Receptor source: an older man with active COVID-19. The CDR3 runs from the conserved cysteine through the conserved F or W. The D gene is left open where the match is weak. Size tells how often a clone was seen (once, few, many) or the class of an expanded clone, and some rows leave it out.

d_gene	abundance	v_gene	j_gene	CDR3aa	CDR3nt
.	.	TRBV7-9	TRBJ1-1	CASSLVRGGSDTEAFF	TGTGCCAGCAGCTTAGTTCGGGGAGGATCGGACACTGAAGCTTTCTTT
.	.	TRBV5-1	TRBJ2-1	CASSFASPSSYNEQFF	TGCGCCAGCAGCTTCGCCTCGCCCAGCTCCTACAATGAGCAGTTCTTC
.	.	TRBV6-2/TRBV6-3	TRBJ1-5	CASSYLPEGSHYSNQPQHF	TGTGCCAGCAGTTACCTCCCCGAGGGCAGCCATTATAGCAATCAGCCCCAGCATTTT
TRBD1	.	TRBV28	TRBJ2-7	CASGLTGGLSYEQYF	TGTGCCAGCGGGCTGACAGGGGGCCTCTCTTACGAGCAGTACTTC
.	.	TRBV28	TRBJ1-1	CAVGGLLNTEAFF	TGTGCCGTTGGGGGACTCCTGAACACTGAAGCTTTCTTT
TRBD2	.	TRBV3-1/TRBV3-2	TRBJ2-5	CASSHGSSGSSYFGTQYF	TGTGCCAGCAGCCATGGTTCTAGCGGGAGCTCGTATTTTGGGACCCAGTACTTC
TRBD1	.	TRBV15	TRBJ1-1	CATSRHGRGRGGTEAFF	TGTGCCACCAGCAGACATGGCAGGGGGCGGGGTGGGACTGAAGCTTTCTTT
.	.	TRBV29-1	TRBJ1-1	CSAGGSGGTEAFF	TGCAGCGCCGGTGGATCCGGGGGGACTGAAGCTTTCTTT
.	.	TRBV7-2	TRBJ1-5	CASSLGPNQPQHF	TGTGCCAGCAGCTTAGGTCCGAATCAGCCCCAGCATTTT
TRBD1	.	TRBV24-1	TRBJ1-2	CATSDPGQAHFYTF	TGTGCCACCAGTGATCCTGGACAGGCCCATTTCTACACCTTC
TRBD1	.	TRBV2	TRBJ2-5	CASSQTGHQETQYF	TGTGCCAGCAGTCAGACAGGGCACCAAGAGACCCAGTACTTC
TRBD2	.	TRBV19	TRBJ2-1	CASMRAGGNNEQFF	TGTGCCAGTATGAGGGCGGGGGGAAACAATGAGCAGTTCTTC
TRBD2	.	TRBV24-1	TRBJ2-3	CATSVSGSRTDTQYF	TGTGCCACCAGTGTGAGCGGGAGTCGGACAGATACGCAGTATTTT
TRBD1	.	TRBV28	TRBJ1-5	CASTGQGGGQPQHF	TGTGCCAGCACGGGACAGGGGGGCGGTCAGCCCCAGCATTTT
TRBD2	.	TRBV7-2	TRBJ2-7	CASSLVGSGGARNEQYF	TGTGCCAGCAGCTTAGTGGGTAGCGGGGGGGCGAGGAACGAGCAGTACTTC
TRBD2	.	TRBV28	TRBJ2-5	CASSLRLAGGQETQYF	TGTGCCAGCAGTTTACGACTAGCGGGGGGCCAAGAGACCCAGTACTTC
.	.	TRBV28	TRBJ1-5	CASSLTGYSNQPQHF	TGTGCCAGCAGCCTGACAGGTTATAGCAATCAGCCCCAGCATTTT
.	.	TRBV10-3	TRBJ2-4	CAISTTGKNIQYF	TGTGCCATCAGCACTACAGGGAAAAACATTCAGTACTTC
.	.	TRBV5-1	TRBJ2-1	CASSLALYGQSSYNEQFF	TGCGCCAGCAGCTTGGCACTATATGGCCAGAGCTCCTACAATGAGCAGTTCTTC
TRBD1	.	TRBV14	TRBJ1-5	CASSQDQVQDRVRKFGQPQHF	TGTGCCAGCAGCCAAGATCAAGTTCAGGACAGGGTGAGGAAATTTGGTCAGCCCCAGCATTTT
TRBD1	few	TRBV18	TRBJ2-7	CASSPDRVGEQYF	TGTGCCAGCTCACCCGACAGGGTGGGAGAGCAGTACTTC
TRBD1	.	TRBV18	TRBJ1-1	CASSSGQGGYTEAFF	TGTGCCAGCTCATCGGGACAGGGGGGTTACACTGAAGCTTTCTTT
.	.	TRBV9	TRBJ2-7	CASSVPEPPGHTYEQYF	TGTGCCAGCAGCGTACCTGAACCCCCGGGACACACCTACGAGCAGTACTTC
.	.	TRBV18	TRBJ1-1	CASSPLWGANTEAFF	TGTGCCAGCTCACCCCTCTGGGGCGCAAACACTGAAGCTTTCTTT
TRBD2	once	TRBV27	TRBJ2-7	CAARGLAGGAYEQYF	TGTGCCGCCCGCGGACTAGCGGGAGGGGCGTACGAGCAGTACTTC
TRBD2	.	TRBV27	TRBJ2-7	CASSLMGLAGYEQYF	TGTGCCAGCAGTTTAATGGGACTAGCGGGGTACGAGCAGTACTTC
TRBD2	.	TRBV5-1	TRBJ2-1	CASSLPLTSGGENEQFF	TGCGCCAGCAGCCTGCCCCTAACTAGCGGGGGCGAGAATGAGCAGTTCTTC